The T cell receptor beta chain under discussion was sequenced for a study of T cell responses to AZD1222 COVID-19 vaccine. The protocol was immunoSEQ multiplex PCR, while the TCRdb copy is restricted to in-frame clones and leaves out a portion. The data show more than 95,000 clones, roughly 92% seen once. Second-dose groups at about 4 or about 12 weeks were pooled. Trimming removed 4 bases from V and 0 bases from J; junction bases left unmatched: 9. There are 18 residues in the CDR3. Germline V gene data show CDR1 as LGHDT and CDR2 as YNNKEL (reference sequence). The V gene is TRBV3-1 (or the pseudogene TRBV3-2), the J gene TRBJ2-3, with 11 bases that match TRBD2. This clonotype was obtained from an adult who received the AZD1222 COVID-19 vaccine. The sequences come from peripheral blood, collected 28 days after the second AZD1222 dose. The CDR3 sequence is CASSPGTSGVTSTDTQYF. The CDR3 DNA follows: TGTGCCAGCAGCCCCGGGACTAGCGGAGTAACTAGCACAGATACGCAGTATTTT.